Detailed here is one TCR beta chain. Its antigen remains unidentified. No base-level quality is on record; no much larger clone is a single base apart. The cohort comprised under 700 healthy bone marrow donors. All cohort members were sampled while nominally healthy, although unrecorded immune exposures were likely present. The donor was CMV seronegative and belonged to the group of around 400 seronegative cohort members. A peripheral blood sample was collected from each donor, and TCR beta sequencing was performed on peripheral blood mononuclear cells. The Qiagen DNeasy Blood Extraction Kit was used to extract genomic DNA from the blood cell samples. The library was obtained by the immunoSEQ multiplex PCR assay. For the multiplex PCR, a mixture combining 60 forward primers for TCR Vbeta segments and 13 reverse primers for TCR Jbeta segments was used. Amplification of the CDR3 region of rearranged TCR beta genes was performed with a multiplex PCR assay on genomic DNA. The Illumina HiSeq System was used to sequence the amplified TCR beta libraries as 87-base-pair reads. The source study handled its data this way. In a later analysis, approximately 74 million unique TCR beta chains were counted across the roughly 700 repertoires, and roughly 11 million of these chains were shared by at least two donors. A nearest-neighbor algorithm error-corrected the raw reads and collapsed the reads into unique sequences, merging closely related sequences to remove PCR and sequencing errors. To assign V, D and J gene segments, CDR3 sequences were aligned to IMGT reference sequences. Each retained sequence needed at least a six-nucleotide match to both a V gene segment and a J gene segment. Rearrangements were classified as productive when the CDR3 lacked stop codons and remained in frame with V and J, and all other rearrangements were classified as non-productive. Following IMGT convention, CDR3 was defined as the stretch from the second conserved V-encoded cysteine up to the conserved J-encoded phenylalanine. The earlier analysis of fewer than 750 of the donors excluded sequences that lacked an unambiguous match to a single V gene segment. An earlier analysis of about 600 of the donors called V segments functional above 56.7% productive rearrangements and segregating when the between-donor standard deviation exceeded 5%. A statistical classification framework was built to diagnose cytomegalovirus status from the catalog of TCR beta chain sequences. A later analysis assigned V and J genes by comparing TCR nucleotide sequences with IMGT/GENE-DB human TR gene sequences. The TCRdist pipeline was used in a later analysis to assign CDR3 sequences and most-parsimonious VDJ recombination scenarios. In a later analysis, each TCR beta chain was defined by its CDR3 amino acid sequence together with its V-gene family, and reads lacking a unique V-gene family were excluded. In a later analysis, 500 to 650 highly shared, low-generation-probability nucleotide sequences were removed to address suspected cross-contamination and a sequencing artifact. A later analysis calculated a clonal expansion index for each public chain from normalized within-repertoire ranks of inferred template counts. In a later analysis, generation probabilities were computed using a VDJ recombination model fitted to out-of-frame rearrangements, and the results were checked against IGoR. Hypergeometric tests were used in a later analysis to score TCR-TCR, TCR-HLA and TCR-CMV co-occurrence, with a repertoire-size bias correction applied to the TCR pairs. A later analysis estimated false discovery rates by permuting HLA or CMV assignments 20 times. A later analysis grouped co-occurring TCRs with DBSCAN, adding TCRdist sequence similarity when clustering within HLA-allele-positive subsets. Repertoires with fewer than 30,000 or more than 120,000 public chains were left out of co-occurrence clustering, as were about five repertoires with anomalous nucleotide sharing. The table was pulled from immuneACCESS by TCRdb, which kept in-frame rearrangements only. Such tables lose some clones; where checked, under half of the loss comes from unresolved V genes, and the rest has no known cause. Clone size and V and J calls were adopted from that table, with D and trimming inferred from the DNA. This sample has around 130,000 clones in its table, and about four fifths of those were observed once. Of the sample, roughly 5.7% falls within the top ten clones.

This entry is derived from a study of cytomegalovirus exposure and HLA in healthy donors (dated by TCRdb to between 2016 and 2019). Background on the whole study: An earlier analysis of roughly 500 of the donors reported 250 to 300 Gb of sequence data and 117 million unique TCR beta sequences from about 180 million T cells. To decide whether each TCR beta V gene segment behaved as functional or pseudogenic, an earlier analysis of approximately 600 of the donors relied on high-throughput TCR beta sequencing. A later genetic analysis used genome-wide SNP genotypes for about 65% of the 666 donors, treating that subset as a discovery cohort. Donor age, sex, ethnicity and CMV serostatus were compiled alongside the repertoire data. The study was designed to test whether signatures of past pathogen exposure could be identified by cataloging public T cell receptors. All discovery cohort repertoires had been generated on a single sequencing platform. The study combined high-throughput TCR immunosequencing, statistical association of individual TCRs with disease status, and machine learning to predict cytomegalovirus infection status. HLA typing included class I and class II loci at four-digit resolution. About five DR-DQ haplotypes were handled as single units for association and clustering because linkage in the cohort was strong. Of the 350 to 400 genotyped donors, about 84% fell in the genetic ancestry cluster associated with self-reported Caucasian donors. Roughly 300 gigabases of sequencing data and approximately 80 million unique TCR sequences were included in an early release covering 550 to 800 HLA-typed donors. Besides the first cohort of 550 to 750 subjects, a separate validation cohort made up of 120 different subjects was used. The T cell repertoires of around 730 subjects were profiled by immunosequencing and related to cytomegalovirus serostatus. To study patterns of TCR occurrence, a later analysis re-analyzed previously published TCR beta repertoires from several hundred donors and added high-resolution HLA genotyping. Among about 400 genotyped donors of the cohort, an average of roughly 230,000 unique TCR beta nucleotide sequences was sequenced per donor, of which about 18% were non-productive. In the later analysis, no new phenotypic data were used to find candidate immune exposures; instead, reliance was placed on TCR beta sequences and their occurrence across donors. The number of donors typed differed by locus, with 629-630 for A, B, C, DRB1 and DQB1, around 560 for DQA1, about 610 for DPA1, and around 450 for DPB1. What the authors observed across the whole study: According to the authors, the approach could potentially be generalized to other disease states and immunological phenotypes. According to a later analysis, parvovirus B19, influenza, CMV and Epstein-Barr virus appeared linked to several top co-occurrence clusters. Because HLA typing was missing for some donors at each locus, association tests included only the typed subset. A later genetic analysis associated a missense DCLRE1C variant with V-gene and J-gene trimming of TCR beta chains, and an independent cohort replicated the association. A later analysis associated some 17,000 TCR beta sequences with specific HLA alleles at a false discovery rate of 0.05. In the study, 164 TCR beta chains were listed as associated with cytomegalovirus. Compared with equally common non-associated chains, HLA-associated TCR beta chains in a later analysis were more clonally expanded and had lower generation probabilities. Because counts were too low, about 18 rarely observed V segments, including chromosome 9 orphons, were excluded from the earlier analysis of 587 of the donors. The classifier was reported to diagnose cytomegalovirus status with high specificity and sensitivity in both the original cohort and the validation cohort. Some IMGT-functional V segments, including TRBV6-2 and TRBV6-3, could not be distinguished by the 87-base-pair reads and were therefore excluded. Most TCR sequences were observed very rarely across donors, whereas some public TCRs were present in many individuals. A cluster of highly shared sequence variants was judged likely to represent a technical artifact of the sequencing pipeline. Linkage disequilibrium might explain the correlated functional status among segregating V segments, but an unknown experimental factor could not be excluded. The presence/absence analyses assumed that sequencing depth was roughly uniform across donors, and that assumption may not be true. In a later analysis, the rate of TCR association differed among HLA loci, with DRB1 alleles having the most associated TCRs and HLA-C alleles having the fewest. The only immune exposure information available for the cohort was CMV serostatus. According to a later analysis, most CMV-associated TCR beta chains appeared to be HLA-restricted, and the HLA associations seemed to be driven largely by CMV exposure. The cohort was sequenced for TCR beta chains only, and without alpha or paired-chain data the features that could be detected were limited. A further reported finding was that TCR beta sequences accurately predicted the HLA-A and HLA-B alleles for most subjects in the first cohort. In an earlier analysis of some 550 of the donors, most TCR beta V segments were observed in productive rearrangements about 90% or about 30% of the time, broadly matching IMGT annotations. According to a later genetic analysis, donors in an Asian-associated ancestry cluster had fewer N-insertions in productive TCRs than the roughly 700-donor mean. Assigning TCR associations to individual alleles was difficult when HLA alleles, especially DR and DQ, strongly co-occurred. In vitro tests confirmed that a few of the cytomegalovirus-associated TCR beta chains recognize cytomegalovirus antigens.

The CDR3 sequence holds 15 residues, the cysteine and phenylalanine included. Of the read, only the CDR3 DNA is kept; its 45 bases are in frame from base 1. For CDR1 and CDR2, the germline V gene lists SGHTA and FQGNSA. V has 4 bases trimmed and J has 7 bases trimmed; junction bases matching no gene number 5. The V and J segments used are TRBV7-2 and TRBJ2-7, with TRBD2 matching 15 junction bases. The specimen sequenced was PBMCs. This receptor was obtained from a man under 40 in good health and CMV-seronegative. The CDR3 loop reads CASSSRTSGRGEQYF. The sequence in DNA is TGTGCCAGCAGCTCGAGGACTAGCGGGAGGGGGGAGCAGTACTTC.